This T cell receptor beta chain was observed in a study of blood T cell repertoires in COVID-19. For the study at large: Italy, Spain and the United States were the sources of the convalescent and acute COVID-19 samples.

TCRdb keeps only in-frame clones here, not all; method: immunoSEQ multiplex PCR. The table lists 150,000 to 200,000 clones, 80% to 85% of them singletons. The source is a woman older than 75 with active or convalescent COVID-19. The sequenced material came from peripheral blood.

The CDR3, as DNA: TGCAGCGTTGAAGGGTGGCGGGGAAGGGCTGAAGCTTTCTTT. Amino acids: CSVEGWRGRAEAFF. The chain has TRBV29-1 and TRBJ1-1; D unclear. The V end was cut by 1 base, the J end by 6 bases, with 15 bases between. The CDR3 spans 14 residues. From germline, CDR1 is SQVTM and CDR2 ANQGSEA.